The entry below describes one TCR beta chain. This record belongs to a study of T cell changes during pregnancy in multiple sclerosis. Germline assignment: CDR1 LGHNA and CDR2 YNFKEQ. V lost 6 bases to trimming and J lost 5 bases; unmatched junction nucleotides: 4. The CDR3 runs to 14 residues. Using immunoSEQ multiplex PCR, the repertoire was profiled, and TCRdb retains in-frame clones only, with some absent. The sample lists some 58,000 clones, approximately 96% seen once, with 2% to 3% in the top ten. The sample was CD8+ T cells from peripheral blood mononuclear cells, taken after pregnancy. This chain connects TRBV4-2 to TRBJ2-1; 10 bases fit TRBD2. The receptor comes from a female donor with multiple sclerosis, enrolled in a pregnancy study. Written as DNA, the CDR3 is TGTGCCAGCAGGGGGACTAGCGCGCACAATGAGCAGTTCTTC. Translating it yields CASRGTSAHNEQFF.